This TCR beta chain emerged from a study of vaccination and CD4 T cells after COVID-19. Study observations and caveats: From a median of about 20 to 38, SARS-CoV-2-reactive clonotypes increased, though not significantly.

Treatment described: approximately 10-day PBMC culture with coronavirus spike peptide pools or control peptides (ViraFEST assay). The CDR3 extends over 15 amino acids. V was pared by 5 bases and J by 2 bases, with 15 bases between. The germline V gene has CDR1 MDHEN and CDR2 SYDVKM. At the Johns Hopkins FTIC core, DNA taken from cultured CD4+ T cells was sequenced by way of the Oncomine TCR Beta short-read assay. Genomic DNA was isolated from CD4+ T cells that had been cultured. TCRdb re-called the PCR reads with MiXCR, one entry per CDR3 protein. The data show some 13,000 distinct CDR3 sequences, 30% to 35% seen once. This clonotype occurred a few times. Its cognate antigen is unknown.

The receptor comes from a human donor who had recovered from COVID-19. Sequencing input: CD4+ T cells from blood, cultured in vitro. This chain links TRBV28 with TRBJ1-2; D is undetermined. The CDR3 nucleotides are TGTGCCAGCAGTCCCCCTTTCGCAACAAACTATGGCTACACCTTC. It specifies CASSPPFATNYGYTF.